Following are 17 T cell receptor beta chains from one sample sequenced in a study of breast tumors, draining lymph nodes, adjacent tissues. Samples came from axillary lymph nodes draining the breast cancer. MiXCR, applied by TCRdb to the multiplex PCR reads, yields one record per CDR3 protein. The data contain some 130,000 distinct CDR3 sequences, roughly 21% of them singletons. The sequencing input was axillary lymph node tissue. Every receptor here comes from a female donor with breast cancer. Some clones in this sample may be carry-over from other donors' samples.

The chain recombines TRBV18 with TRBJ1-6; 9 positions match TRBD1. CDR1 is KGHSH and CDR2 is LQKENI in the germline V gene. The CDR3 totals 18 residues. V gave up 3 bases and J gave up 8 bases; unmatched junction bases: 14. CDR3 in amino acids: CASSPGQGFNYGDSPLHF. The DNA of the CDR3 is TGTGCCAGCTCACCGGGACAGGGTTTTAATTATGGGGATTCACCCCTCCACTTT.

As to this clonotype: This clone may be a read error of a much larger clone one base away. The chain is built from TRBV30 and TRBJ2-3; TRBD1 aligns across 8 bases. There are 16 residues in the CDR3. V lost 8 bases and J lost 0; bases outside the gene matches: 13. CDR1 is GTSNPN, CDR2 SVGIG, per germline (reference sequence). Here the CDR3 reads CARIDRGRPSTDTQYF. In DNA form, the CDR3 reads TGTGCCCGGATCGACAGGGGACGCCCTAGCACAGATACGCAGTATTTT.

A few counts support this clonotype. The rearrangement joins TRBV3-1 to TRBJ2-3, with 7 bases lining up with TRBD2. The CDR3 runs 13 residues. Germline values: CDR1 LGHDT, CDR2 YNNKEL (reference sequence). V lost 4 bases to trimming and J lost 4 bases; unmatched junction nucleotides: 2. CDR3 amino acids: CASSRGGSDTQYF. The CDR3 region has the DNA TGTGCCAGCAGCCGCGGGGGATCAGATACGCAGTATTTT.

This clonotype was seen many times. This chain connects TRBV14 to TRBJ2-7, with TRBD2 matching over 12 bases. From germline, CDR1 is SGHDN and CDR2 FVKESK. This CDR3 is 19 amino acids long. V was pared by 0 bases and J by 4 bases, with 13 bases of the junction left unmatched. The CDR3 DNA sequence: TGTGCCAGCAGCCAAGAACCAGGAGGCGGGACTAGCGGGTCTTACGAGCAGTACTTC. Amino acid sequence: CASSQEPGGGTSGSYEQYF.

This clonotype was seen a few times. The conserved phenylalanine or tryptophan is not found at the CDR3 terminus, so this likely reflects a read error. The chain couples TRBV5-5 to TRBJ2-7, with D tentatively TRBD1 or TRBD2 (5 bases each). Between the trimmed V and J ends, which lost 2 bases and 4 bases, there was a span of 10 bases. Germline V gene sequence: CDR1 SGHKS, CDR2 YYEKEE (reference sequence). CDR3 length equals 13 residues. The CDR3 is CASSFSGTYEQYL. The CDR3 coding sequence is TGTGCCAGCAGCTTCTCCGGGACGTACGAGCAGTACCTC.

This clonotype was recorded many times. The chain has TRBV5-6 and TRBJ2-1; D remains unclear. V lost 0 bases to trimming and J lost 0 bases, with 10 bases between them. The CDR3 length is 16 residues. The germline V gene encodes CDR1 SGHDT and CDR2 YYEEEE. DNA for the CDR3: TGTGCCAGCAGCTTGGGCCGGGCTAGCTCCTACAATGAGCAGTTCTTC. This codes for CASSLGRASSYNEQFF.

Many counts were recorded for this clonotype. In DNA, the CDR3 is TGCGCCAGCAGCTTGGCGGGGGTTCCCTACGAGCAGTACTTC. Its translation is CASSLAGVPYEQYF. V is TRBV5-1 and J is TRBJ2-7; maybe TRBD2 (6 bases). This CDR3 is built from 14 residues. The V gene lost 0 bases and the J gene lost 2 bases, with 9 bases spanning the gap. Germline CDR1 SGHRS, CDR2 YFSETQ. The entire variable domain, with the rest obtained from reference TRBV5-1 and TRBJ2-7, is as follows: KAGVTQTPRYLIKTRGQQVTLSCSPISGHRSVSWYQQTPGQGLQFLFEYFSETQRNKGNFPGRFSGRQFSNSRSEMNVSTLELGDSALYLCASSLAGVPYEQYFGPGTRLTVT.

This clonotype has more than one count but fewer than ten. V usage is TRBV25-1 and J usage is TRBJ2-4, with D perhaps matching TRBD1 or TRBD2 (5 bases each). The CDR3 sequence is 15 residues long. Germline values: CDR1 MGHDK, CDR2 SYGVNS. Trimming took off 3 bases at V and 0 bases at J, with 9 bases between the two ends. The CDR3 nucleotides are TGTGCCAGCAGTGACCCCGGGACAGCCAAAAACATTCAGTACTTC. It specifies CASSDPGTAKNIQYF.

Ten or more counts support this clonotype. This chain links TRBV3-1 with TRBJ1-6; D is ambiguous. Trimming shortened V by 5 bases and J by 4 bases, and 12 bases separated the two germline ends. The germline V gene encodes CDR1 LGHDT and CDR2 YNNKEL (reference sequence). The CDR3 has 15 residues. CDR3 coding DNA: TGTGCCAGCAGCAACGTGGGCGGGTATAATTCACCCCTCCACTTT. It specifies CASSNVGGYNSPLHF.

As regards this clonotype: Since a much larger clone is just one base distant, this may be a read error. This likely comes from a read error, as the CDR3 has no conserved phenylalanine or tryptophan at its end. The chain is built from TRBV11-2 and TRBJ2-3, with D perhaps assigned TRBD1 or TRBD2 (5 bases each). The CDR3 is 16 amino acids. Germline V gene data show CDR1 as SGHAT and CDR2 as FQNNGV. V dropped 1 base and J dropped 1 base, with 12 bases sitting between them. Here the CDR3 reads CASSLVPRGGTDTQYS. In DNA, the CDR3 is TGTGCCAGCAGCTTAGTTCCCCGGGGCGGCACAGATACGCAGTATTCT.

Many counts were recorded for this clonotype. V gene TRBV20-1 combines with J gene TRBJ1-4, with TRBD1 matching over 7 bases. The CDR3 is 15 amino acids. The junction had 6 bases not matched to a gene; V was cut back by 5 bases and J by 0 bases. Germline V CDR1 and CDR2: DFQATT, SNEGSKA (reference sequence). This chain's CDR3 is CSAPDRRTTNEKLFF. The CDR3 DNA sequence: TGCAGTGCTCCGGACAGGCGCACAACTAATGAAAAACTGTTTTTT.

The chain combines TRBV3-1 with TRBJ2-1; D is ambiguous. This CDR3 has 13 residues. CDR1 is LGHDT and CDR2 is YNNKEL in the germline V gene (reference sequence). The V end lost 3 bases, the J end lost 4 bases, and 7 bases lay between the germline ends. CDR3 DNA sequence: TGTGCCAGCAGCCATCTTGGGTACAATGAGCAGTTCTTC. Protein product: CASSHLGYNEQFF.

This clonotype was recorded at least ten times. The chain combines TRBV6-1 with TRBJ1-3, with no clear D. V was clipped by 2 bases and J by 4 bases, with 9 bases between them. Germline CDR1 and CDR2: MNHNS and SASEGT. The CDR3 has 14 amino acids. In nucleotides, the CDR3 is TGTGCCAGCAGTGAATCTAGGATCGGAAACACCATATATTTT. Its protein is CASSESRIGNTIYF.

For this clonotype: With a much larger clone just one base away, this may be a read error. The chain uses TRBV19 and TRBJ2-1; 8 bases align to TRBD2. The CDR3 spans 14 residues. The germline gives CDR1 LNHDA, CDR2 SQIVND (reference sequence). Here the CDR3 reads CAGSNTREDNEQFF. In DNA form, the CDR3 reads TGTGCCGGTAGTAACACGCGGGAGGACAATGAGCAGTTCTTC.

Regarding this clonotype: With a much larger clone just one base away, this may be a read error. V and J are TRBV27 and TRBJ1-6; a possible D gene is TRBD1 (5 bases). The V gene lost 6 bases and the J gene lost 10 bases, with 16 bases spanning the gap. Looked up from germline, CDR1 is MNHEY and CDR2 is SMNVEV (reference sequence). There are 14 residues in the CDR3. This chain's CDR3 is CASRTDGRASPLHF. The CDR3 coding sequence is TGTGCCAGCAGGACAGACGGACGAGCCTCACCCCTCCACTTT.

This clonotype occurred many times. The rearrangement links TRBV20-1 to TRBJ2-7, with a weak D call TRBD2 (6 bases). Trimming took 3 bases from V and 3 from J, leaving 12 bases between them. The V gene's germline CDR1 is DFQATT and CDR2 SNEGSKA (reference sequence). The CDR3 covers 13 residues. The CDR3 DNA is TGCAGTGCTAGGGGGGACTTAATCTACGAGCAGTACTTC. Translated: CSARGDLIYEQYF.

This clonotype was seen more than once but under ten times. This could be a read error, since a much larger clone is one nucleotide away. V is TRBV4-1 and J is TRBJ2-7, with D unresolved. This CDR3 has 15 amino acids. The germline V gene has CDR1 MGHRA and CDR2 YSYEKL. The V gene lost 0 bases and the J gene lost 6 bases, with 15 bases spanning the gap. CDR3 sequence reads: CASSQEGSVGFEQYF. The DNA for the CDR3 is TGCGCCAGCAGCCAAGAGGGGTCGGTAGGGTTCGAGCAGTACTTC.